The 14 T cell receptor beta chains presented below share a single source sample, sequenced in a study of shared clonotypes between healthy human individuals. Repertoires were generated with immunoSEQ multiplex PCR, while TCRdb's copy carries only in-frame clones and drops some. The sample shows under 850,000 clones, 72% of them seen only once. The sample was memory CD4+ T cells sorted from blood. Subset in this sample: CD45RA-negative fraction. The receptor source for this set is a woman aged 25 to 39 in good health.

In DNA, the CDR3 is TGTGCCAGCAGCCTATTGGGTACCGGGAAAGGCACAGATACGCAGTATTTT. Translation gives CASSLLGTGKGTDTQYF. V is TRBV7-9 and J is TRBJ2-3; D possibly corresponds to TRBD2 (5 bases). Trimming cost V 5 bases and J 1 base, with 19 bases left between them. The CDR3 sequence is 17 residues long. Germline V gene lookup returns CDR1 SEHNR and CDR2 FQNEAQ (reference sequence).

The chain couples TRBV2 to TRBJ2-7; D is undetermined. V lost 1 base and J 7 bases, leaving 14 bases between the germline ends. CDR3 size: 14 residues. Germline assignment: CDR1 SNHLY and CDR2 FYNNEI. The CDR3 DNA reads TGTGCCAGCAGTGAAGGGGAAGTCGTGTGGGAGCAGTACTTC. It yields the protein CASSEGEVVWEQYF. The whole variable domain, filled in from reference TRBV2 and TRBJ2-7, reads EPEVTQTPSHQVTQMGQEVILRCVPISNHLYFYWYRQILGQKVEFLVSFYNNEISEKSEIFDDQFSVERPDGSNFTLKIRSTKLEDSAMYFCASSEGEVVWEQYFGPGTRLTVT.

The chain couples TRBV7-3 to TRBJ2-2; D is unresolved. V was trimmed by 5 bases and J by 4 bases, leaving 11 bases between them. The CDR3 totals 14 residues. CDR1 is SGHTA, CDR2 FQGTGA, per germline. CDR3 amino acids: CASSPKTVTGELFF. CDR3 in DNA: TGTGCCAGCAGCCCCAAGACGGTCACCGGGGAGCTGTTTTTT.

Only a few counts were recorded for this clone. The chain is built from TRBV7-8 and TRBJ1-2, with D perhaps matching TRBD1 (6 bases). The V end lost 3 bases, the J end lost 5 bases, and 19 bases lay between the germline ends. In germline, CDR1 is SGHVS, CDR2 FQNEAQ. This CDR3 has 16 residues. The CDR3: CASSLWGQGSVYGYTF. The DNA for the CDR3 is TGTGCCAGCAGCTTGTGGGGCCAGGGGTCGGTTTATGGCTACACCTTC.

V and J are TRBV19 and TRBJ2-2, with TRBD1 identical over 8 bases. The germline V gene encodes CDR1 LNHDA and CDR2 SQIVND (reference sequence). CDR3 length: 17 amino acids. The trim removed 2 bases at V and 0 bases at J, leaving 5 bases unmatched. CDR3 region: CASSILRTGTNTGELFF. DNA of the CDR3: TGTGCCAGTAGTATACTTCGGACAGGGACGAACACCGGGGAGCTGTTTTTT.

A word on this clone: Other DNA sequences in this sample translate to the same CDR3. The V gene is TRBV15, the J gene TRBJ2-3, with TRBD2 matching 10 bases. The CDR3 has 17 residues. Germline V CDR1 and CDR2: LNHNV, YYDKDF (reference sequence). J lost 4 bases, V lost 0 bases, and 7 bases had no gene match. The CDR3 is CATSRDWASGSSDTQYF. The CDR3 DNA is TGTGCCACCAGCAGAGATTGGGCTAGCGGGAGCTCAGATACGCAGTATTTT.

The genes are TRBV2 and TRBJ1-2; tentative D call: TRBD1 (5 bases). The CDR3 totals 14 residues. From germline, CDR1 is SNHLY and CDR2 FYNNEI. V shed 8 bases and J shed 2 bases, with 15 bases lying between them. CDR3: CASETSAGNYGYTF. Written as DNA, the CDR3 is TGTGCCAGCGAGACGAGTGCAGGGAACTATGGCTACACCTTC.

The gene calls are TRBV27 and TRBJ2-3, with D possibly matching TRBD2 (6 bases). The V end lost 4 bases, the J end lost 2 bases, and 10 bases lay between the germline ends. The germline V gene has CDR1 MNHEY and CDR2 SMNVEV (reference sequence). There are 14 residues in the CDR3. CDR3 region: CASSSGLHTDTQYF. CDR3 nucleotides: TGTGCCAGCAGTTCGGGACTCCACACAGATACGCAGTATTTT.

This clone was seen just once. J is TRBJ1-5 and V is TRBV5-4, with D possibly matching TRBD1 (5 bases). Germline assignment: CDR1 SGHNT and CDR2 YYREEE (reference sequence). The CDR3 contains 15 residues. Trimming left V 0 bases short and J 1 base short, with 8 bases between. Here the CDR3 DNA reads TGTGCCAGCAGCTTGGGGGCAGGGAGCAATCAGCCCCAGCATTTT. Translation gives CASSLGAGSNQPQHF. The full variable domain, rest sourced from reference TRBV5-4 and TRBJ1-5, is ETGVTQSPTHLIKTRGQQVTLRCSSQSGHNTVSWYQQALGQGPQFIFQYYREEENGRGNFPPRFSGLQFPNYSSELNVNALELDDSALYLCASSLGAGSNQPQHFGDGTRLSIL.

This clone was seen once. The chain uses TRBV19 and TRBJ1-3, with D possibly being TRBD1 (5 bases). V lost 0 bases, J lost 4 bases, and 13 bases lay in between. The CDR3 runs to 16 residues. CDR1 and CDR2 from the germline V gene are LNHDA and SQIVND (reference sequence). For the CDR3, the DNA is TGTGCCAGTAGTATAGAGTGGAAGGGGAACGGAAACACCATATATTTT. Its protein is CASSIEWKGNGNTIYF.

The table lists this clone with a count of one. The rearrangement uses TRBV30 and TRBJ2-7, with D perhaps matching TRBD2 (5 bases). The CDR3 contains 12 residues. CDR1 is GTSNPN and CDR2 is SVGIG in the germline V gene (reference sequence). Deletions cut 4 bases from V and 2 bases from J, with 9 bases between. CDR3 nucleotide sequence: TGTGCCTGGAATTCGGGAACCTACGAGCAGTACTTC. Residues: CAWNSGTYEQYF. Full variable domain (rest looked up from reference TRBV30 and TRBJ2-7): SQTIHQWPATLVQPVGSPLSLECTVEGTSNPNLYWYRQAAGRGLQLLFYSVGIGQISSEVPQNLSASRPQDRQFILSSKKLLLSDSGFYLCAWNSGTYEQYFGPGTRLTVT.

The sample holds one count of this clone. The chain employs TRBV27 and TRBJ2-7, with 8 bases matching TRBD1. The length of the CDR3 is 15 residues. From germline, CDR1 is MNHEY and CDR2 SMNVEV (reference sequence). Losses at the gene ends were 0 bases for V and 3 bases for J; bases not matched to a gene: 4. The CDR3 DNA is TGTGCCAGCAGTTTATCGTATACAGGGGGCTACGAGCAGTACTTC. Protein sequence: CASSLSYTGGYEQYF.

Only one count was recorded for this clone. The chain joins TRBV5-4 to TRBJ2-3; 9 nucleotides agree with TRBD2. The CDR3 extends over 16 amino acids. The V gene end was trimmed by 4 bases and the J gene end by 1 base; junction bases not matched to a gene: 7. The germline CDR1 and CDR2 sequences are SGHNT and YYREEE (reference sequence). For the CDR3, the DNA is TGTGCCAGCAGCCTTTTTTTAGCGGGAGGCACAGATACGCAGTATTTT. Protein product: CASSLFLAGGTDTQYF.

This clone was seen ten or more times. V gene TRBV29-1 combines with J gene TRBJ1-1, with 7 positions matching TRBD1. Germline-derived CDR1 and CDR2 are SQVTM and ANQGSEA. Trimming removed 6 bases from V and 7 bases from J; junction bases left unmatched: 2. This CDR3 is 10 amino acids long. In DNA, the CDR3 is TGCAGCGTGCGGACAGGTGAAGCTTTCTTT. Translating gives CSVRTGEAFF. The full variable domain, its missing parts supplied by reference TRBV29-1 and TRBJ1-1, is SAVISQKPSRDICQRGTSLTIQCQVDSQVTMMFWYRQQPGQSLTLIATANQGSEATYESGFVIDKFPISRPNLTFSTLTVSNMSPEDSSIYLCSVRTGEAFFGQGTRLTVV.